The 9 T cell receptor beta chains below come from one sample, sequenced in a study of T cells after yellow fever vaccination. MiXCR, applied by TCRdb to the 5' RACE reads, yields one record per CDR3 protein. There are 200,000 to 250,000 distinct CDR3 sequences in the sample; 6.5% to 8.5% occur only once, and about 0.85% lies in the top ten. This material consisted of CD4+ T cells sorted from PBMCs, taken 15 days after the yellow fever booster vaccination. All receptors come from a man younger than 40 who received the YFV17D yellow fever vaccine.

This clonotype was observed at least ten times. This chain links TRBV3-1 with TRBJ1-5; possibly TRBD1 for D (6 bases). Germline CDR1 reads LGHDT; CDR2 reads YNNKEL (reference sequence). The CDR3 has 15 amino acids. V lost 1 base and J lost 7, with 14 bases in between. CDR3 DNA: TGTGCCAGCAGCCAAGGCGCGGCAGGGGCCCAGCCCCAGCATTTT. Amino acids: CASSQGAAGAQPQHF.

The rearrangement joins TRBV7-3 to TRBJ2-3; TRBD2 agrees at 7 bases. The CDR3 spans 15 residues. Germline V gives CDR1 SGHTA, CDR2 FQGTGA. The J segment lost 6 bases and the V segment lost 5 bases, leaving 11 bases of the junction unmatched. CDR3 protein: CASSPTGGLGDTQYF. The DNA for the CDR3 is TGTGCCAGCAGCCCAACGGGGGGTTTGGGGGATACGCAGTATTTT.

The chain uses TRBV7-6 and TRBJ2-5; D gene unclear. Trimming took off 1 base at V and 2 bases at J, with 11 bases between the two ends. CDR3 length: 15 amino acids. CDR1 and CDR2 from the germline V gene are SGHVS and FNYEAQ. CDR3 in amino acids: CASSLGPGTQETQYF. The CDR3 bases are TGTGCCAGCAGCTTAGGCCCTGGCACTCAAGAGACCCAGTACTTC.

This clonotype was observed a handful of times. This rearrangement joins TRBV7-9 to TRBJ2-7; possible D gene TRBD1, 6 bases. Germline V gene data show CDR1 as SEHNR and CDR2 as FQNEAQ (reference sequence). V dropped 4 bases and J dropped 1 base, with 11 bases sitting between them. The CDR3 has 14 residues. For the CDR3, the DNA is TGTGCCAGCAGCTCACTGGGGGCTTCCTACGAGCAGTACTTC. It codes for CASSSLGASYEQYF.

This clonotype was recorded many times. V gene TRBV7-2 combines with J gene TRBJ1-5; D is unresolved. CDR1 and CDR2 (germline): SGHTA, FQGNSA. V lost 3 bases and J 0 bases, leaving 3 bases between the germline ends. This CDR3 is built from 13 residues. For the CDR3, the DNA is TGTGCCAGCAGCTTTTCTAGCAATCAGCCCCAGCATTTT. Translating it yields CASSFSSNQPQHF.

This chain links TRBV5-6 with TRBJ2-2; D unclear. The germline V gene encodes CDR1 SGHDT and CDR2 YYEEEE. V was clipped by 4 bases and J by 4 bases, with 17 bases between them. This CDR3 has 16 residues. This CDR3 reads CASSPPATTLTGELFF. CDR3 DNA: TGTGCCAGCAGCCCACCCGCAACGACCCTCACCGGGGAGCTGTTTTTT. The full variable domain, completed using reference TRBV5-6 and TRBJ2-2, is DAGVTQSPTHLIKTRGQQVTLRCSPKSGHDTVSWYQQALGQGPQFIFQYYEEEERQRGNFPDRFSGHQFPNYSSELNVNALLLGDSALYLCASSPPATTLTGELFFGEGSRLTVL.

This clonotype was detected many times. The rearrangement joins TRBV12-3 or TRBV12-4 to TRBJ2-2; unclear D gene. The CDR3 spans 14 residues. The V gene lost 2 bases and the J gene lost 4 bases, with 8 bases spanning the gap. This CDR3 reads CASSLNSPTGELFF. The CDR3 bases are TGTGCCAGCAGTTTAAACTCGCCCACCGGGGAGCTGTTTTTT.

This clonotype has more than one count but fewer than ten. The genes are TRBV2 and TRBJ2-7; 7 nucleotides align to TRBD1. Germline values: CDR1 SNHLY, CDR2 FYNNEI. The CDR3 is made up of 12 amino acids. Trimming took 10 bases from V and 5 from J; bases not matched to a gene: 8. CDR3 in DNA: TGTGCCACATCGACAGGGTACGACGAGCAGTACTTC. Amino acids: CATSTGYDEQYF.

V is TRBV12-3 or TRBV12-4 and J is TRBJ1-5; tentatively, D is TRBD1 (6 bases). CDR3 length: 13 residues. V lost 6 bases, J lost 4 bases, and 10 bases lay in between. The CDR3 DNA reads TGTGCCAGCAGAATACAGGGAAATCAGCCCCAGCATTTT. It codes for CASRIQGNQPQHF.